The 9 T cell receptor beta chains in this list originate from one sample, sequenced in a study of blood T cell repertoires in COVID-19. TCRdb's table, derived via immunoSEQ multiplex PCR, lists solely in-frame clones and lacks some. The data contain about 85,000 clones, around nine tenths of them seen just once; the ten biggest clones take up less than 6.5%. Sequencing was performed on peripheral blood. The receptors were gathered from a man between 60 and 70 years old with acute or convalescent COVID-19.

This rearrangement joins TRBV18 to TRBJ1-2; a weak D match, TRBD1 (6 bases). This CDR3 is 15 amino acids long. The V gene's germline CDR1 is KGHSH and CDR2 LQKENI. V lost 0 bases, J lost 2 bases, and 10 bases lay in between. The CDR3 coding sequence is TGTGCCAGCTCACCACCGGGGGCGTTGAACTATGGCTACACCTTC. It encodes CASSPPGALNYGYTF.

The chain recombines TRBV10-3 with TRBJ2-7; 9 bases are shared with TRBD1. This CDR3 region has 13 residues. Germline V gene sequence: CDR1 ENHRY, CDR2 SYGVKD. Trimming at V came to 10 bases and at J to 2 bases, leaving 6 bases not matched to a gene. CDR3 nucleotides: TGTGCCAGCTCCGGGACAGGGACCTACGAGCAGTACTTC. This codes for CASSGTGTYEQYF.

As DNA, the CDR3 is TGTGCCAGCAAGACAGGCAGGACCACCGGGGAGCTGTTTTTT. Its protein is CASKTGRTTGELFF. The chain carries TRBV27 and TRBJ2-2, with TRBD1 as a possible D gene (6 bases). V lost 7 bases to trimming and J lost 4 bases, with 13 bases between them. The CDR3 is 14 amino acids. Germline V lookup: CDR1 MNHEY, CDR2 SMNVEV (reference sequence).

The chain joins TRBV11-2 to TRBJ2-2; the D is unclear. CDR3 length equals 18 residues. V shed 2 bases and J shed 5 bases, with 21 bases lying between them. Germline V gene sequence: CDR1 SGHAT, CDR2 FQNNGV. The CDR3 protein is CASSLSPTALRFTGELFF. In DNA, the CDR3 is TGTGCCAGCAGCTTAAGTCCAACAGCCTTAAGGTTTACCGGGGAGCTGTTTTTT.

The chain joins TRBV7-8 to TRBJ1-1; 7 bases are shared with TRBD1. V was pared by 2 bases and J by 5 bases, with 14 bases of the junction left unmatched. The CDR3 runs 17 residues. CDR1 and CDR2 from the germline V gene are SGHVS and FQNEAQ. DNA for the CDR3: TGTGCCAGCAGCTTAATGGGGTCCCGGGACAGTGGGACTGAAGCTTTCTTT. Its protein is CASSLMGSRDSGTEAFF.

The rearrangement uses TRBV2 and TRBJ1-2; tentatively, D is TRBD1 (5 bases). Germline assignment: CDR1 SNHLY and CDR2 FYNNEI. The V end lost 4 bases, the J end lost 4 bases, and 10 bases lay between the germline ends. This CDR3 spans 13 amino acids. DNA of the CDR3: TGTGCCAGCAGTGGAAGCCAGGGCTATGGCTACACCTTC. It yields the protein CASSGSQGYGYTF.

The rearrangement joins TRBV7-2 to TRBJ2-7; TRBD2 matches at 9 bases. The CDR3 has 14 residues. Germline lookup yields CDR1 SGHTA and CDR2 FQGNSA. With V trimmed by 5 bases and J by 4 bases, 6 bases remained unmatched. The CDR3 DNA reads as TGTGCCAGCAGCATTAGCGGGGGACTTTACGAGCAGTACTTC. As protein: CASSISGGLYEQYF.

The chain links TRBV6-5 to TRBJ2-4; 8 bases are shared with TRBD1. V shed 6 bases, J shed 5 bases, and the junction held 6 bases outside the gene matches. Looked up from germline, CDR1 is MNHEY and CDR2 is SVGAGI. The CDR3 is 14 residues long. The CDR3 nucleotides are TGTGCCAGCAGGGAGGGACAGGTGCAAAACATTCAGTACTTC. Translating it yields CASREGQVQNIQYF.

CDR3 residues: CASSRASGGKRETQYF. For the CDR3, the DNA is TGTGCCAGCAGCCGCGCTAGCGGGGGGAAGAGAGAGACCCAGTACTTC. The rearrangement uses TRBV4-2 and TRBJ2-5, with TRBD2 matching 11 bases. The CDR3 loop spans 16 amino acids. Germline V gives CDR1 LGHNA, CDR2 YNFKEQ. With V trimmed by 4 bases and J by 4 bases, 8 bases remained unmatched.